Listed below are T cell receptor beta chains from one sample, sequenced in a study of T cell repertoires in cytomegalovirus infection. These TCRs' antigens remain unknown. TCRdb used MiXCR to reprocess the reads, holding one entry per CDR3 protein. The table lists 450,000 to 600,000 distinct CDR3 sequences, approximately 40% of them singletons. The sequences come from cultured PBMCs, collected from culture after CMV antigen stimulation. These receptors all come from a human donor in good health (CMV status not recorded). Some clones in this sample may be carry-over from other donors' samples. Both conserved end residues are trimmed from each CDR3.

j_call v_call cdr3_aa
TRBJ2-7 TRBV7-2 ASSLRLLPYEQY
TRBJ2-7 TRBV7-6 ASSSPLAGGYEQY
TRBJ1-4 TRBV7-2 ASSEGQAWVDGNEKLF
TRBJ2-2 TRBV12-3/TRBV12-4 ASVPWTGGPTGELF
TRBJ1-4 TRBV6-1 ASTIVGINEKLF
TRBJ2-6 TRBV7-2 ASSLRGGSPSSGANVLT
TRBJ1-1 TRBV7-6 ASSGPLGRKNTEAF
TRBJ2-7 TRBV7-2 ASSYGPFYEQY
TRBJ2-7 TRBV7-9 ASSRLRDRGHEQY
TRBJ2-3 TRBV5-4 ASSLGGAPRASTDTQY
TRBJ1-5 TRBV6-8 ASSAGNRQPQH
TRBJ1-2 TRBV20-1 SYRTGGGYGYT
TRBJ2-2 TRBV7-2 ASSRGGRGKSTGELF
TRBJ2-3 TRBV28 ASSFSWIAGESTDTQY
TRBJ2-3 TRBV5-1 ASSREAGHGDTQY
TRBJ2-7 TRBV30 AWSEGAGAYEQY
TRBJ1-6 TRBV3-1 ASSQVGRSTPLH
TRBJ2-3 TRBV7-2 ASSSDGLSTDTQY
TRBJ2-7 TRBV7-9 ASADWASGRTEQY
TRBJ2-7 TRBV6-5 ASSQLQGYEQY
TRBJ2-3 TRBV4-3 ASSQEPGVTQY
TRBJ2-3 TRBV6-1 ASRATGTDTQY
TRBJ2-6 TRBV2 ASTSESGANVLT
TRBJ2-4 TRBV7-9 ASSIRDSLNIQY
TRBJ2-7 TRBV5-6 ASSSGWTAGPYEQY
TRBJ1-5 TRBV7-9 ASSLPEGTQPQH
TRBJ2-1 TRBV7-2 ASSLSGTVNEQL
TRBJ2-7 TRBV12-3/TRBV12-4 ASSFLGALSYEQY
TRBJ2-2 TRBV11-2 ASSLGTGRTGELF
TRBJ1-4 TRBV29-1 SAGDEKLF
TRBJ1-5 TRBV5-5 ASSLGQDGQPQH
TRBJ2-2 TRBV7-9 ASSYAGRRHTGELF
TRBJ2-7 TRBV7-8 ASSLFFGGGRRVPIIEQY
TRBJ1-6 TRBV10-3 AISTTGEPSNSPLH
TRBJ2-1 TRBV19 ASSMRAANEQF
TRBJ2-3 TRBV7-2 ASSLGLITDTQY
TRBJ2-1 TRBV7-9 PSSLEWRSSSYNEQF
TRBJ1-2 TRBV6-9 ATRDRDNYGYT
TRBJ2-1 TRBV24-1 ATNTSGSYNEQF
TRBJ1-1 TRBV7-2 ASSRQLNTEAF
TRBJ2-5 TRBV7-6 ASSLPRDREAQETQY
TRBJ2-2 TRBV27 ASSLSNRGSYGTGELF
TRBJ2-5 TRBV11-2 ASTLGLGNQETQY
TRBJ1-6 TRBV2 ASSYRQGNSPLH
TRBJ2-2 TRBV5-1 ASSFVLAGVTGELF
TRBJ2-3 TRBV12-3/TRBV12-4 ASRRPGTESTDTQY
TRBJ1-5 TRBV28 ASRPWDDYSNQPQH
TRBJ1-2 TRBV12-3/TRBV12-4 ASRSWGDYGYT
TRBJ1-3 TRBV19 ASSPGASGNTIY
TRBJ2-7 TRBV7-2 ASSLVNYEQY
TRBJ2-3 TRBV7-2 ASSQQGTDTQY
TRBJ2-7 TRBV10-3 AIFHRDRGRQY
TRBJ1-2 TRBV18 ASSPGTGPAMASGYT
TRBJ2-7 TRBV28 ASSQTSAPYEQY
TRBJ1-1 TRBV20-1 SARESGVTEAF